The entry below describes one TCR beta chain. This sample is part of a study of blood T cell repertoires in COVID-19. Enrolled during active infection, Seattle patients were then followed longitudinally. Original methodology: The authors estimated nucleated cell counts from reference gene primer amplification. Some clones are missing from TCRdb's copy, which holds only in-frame ones; the method was immunoSEQ multiplex PCR. V, J and clone size were drawn from that table, and D and trimming were deduced from the DNA. The data hold 200,000 to 300,000 clones, with about four fifths observed a single time. The CDR3 runs to 16 residues. Germline V CDR1 and CDR2: KGHSH, LQKENI. Trimming pared 2 bases from V and 7 bases from J, leaving 15 bases between.

Sequenced material: peripheral blood. This receptor was obtained from a woman older than 75 with COVID-19, enrolled during active disease. V and J are TRBV18 and TRBJ1-6; no clear D gene. The CDR3 sequence is CASSPGRTGTNSPLHF. CDR3 DNA: TGTGCCAGCTCACCAGGGAGGACGGGCACGAATTCACCCCTCCACTTT.